The 16 T cell receptor beta chains listed next were all sequenced from one sample in a study of blood T cells in healthy people across ages. The use of a sample-barcoded 5' primer and a J-beta primer mix characterized a second PCR of about 7 to 12 cycles. TCRdb reanalysed the 5' RACE reads using MiXCR and keeps one entry per CDR3 protein. The table has fewer than 950,000 distinct CDR3 sequences, roughly 50% seen once. The material sequenced was blood. All receptors come from a man older than 75 in good health.

The chain recombines TRBV4-1 with TRBJ1-2, with D possibly matching TRBD1 (5 bases). This CDR3 spans 15 amino acids. Deletions cut 1 base from V and 2 bases from J, with 11 bases between. Germline lookup yields CDR1 MGHRA and CDR2 YSYEKL. The CDR3 DNA reads as TGCGCCAGCAGCCAAGGGGAGACAGTGAACTATGGCTACACCTTC. It translates to CASSQGETVNYGYTF.

The J gene is TRBJ2-3, the V gene TRBV11-2, with TRBD1 matching over 9 bases. The CDR3 has 16 amino acids. CDR1 is SGHAT and CDR2 is FQNNGV in the germline V gene. The J segment lost 2 bases and the V segment lost 5 bases, leaving 8 bases of the junction unmatched. Here the CDR3 DNA reads TGTGCCAGCAGCCCGGGGACAGGGAGAGTCACAGATACGCAGTATTTT. As protein: CASSPGTGRVTDTQYF.

This clonotype appeared a single time. This chain links TRBV5-1 with TRBJ2-7; possible D gene TRBD2, 6 bases. V lost 4 bases to trimming and J lost 5 bases, with 13 bases between them. The germline V gene has CDR1 SGHRS and CDR2 YFSETQ. CDR3 length: 13 amino acids. The CDR3 is CASSGGKGHEQYF. CDR3 sequence (DNA): TGCGCCAGCAGCGGCGGGAAGGGCCACGAGCAGTACTTC.

The gene calls are TRBV20-1 and TRBJ1-6, with D tentatively TRBD1 (6 bases). V was trimmed by 0 bases and J by 8 bases, leaving 11 bases between them. CDR1 is DFQATT, CDR2 SNEGSKA, per germline (reference sequence). This CDR3 has 14 residues. CDR3 DNA sequence: TGCAGTGCTAGAGAGCAGGGGCTGGATTCACCCCTCCACTTT. It is translated as CSAREQGLDSPLHF.

The V gene is TRBV29-1, the J gene TRBJ2-7; D remains unclear. The CDR3 totals 11 residues. Per the germline V gene, CDR1 is SQVTM and CDR2 is ANQGSEA. V lost 5 bases to trimming and J lost 2 bases, with 7 bases between them. The CDR3 reads CSVPLAYEQYF. As DNA, the CDR3 is TGCAGCGTTCCGCTCGCCTACGAGCAGTACTTC.

The rearrangement joins TRBV7-2 to TRBJ2-1, with 9 bases fitting TRBD2. The V gene's germline CDR1 is SGHTA and CDR2 FQGNSA. V gave up 0 bases and J gave up 3 bases; unmatched junction bases: 3. This CDR3 contains 16 residues. The CDR3 bases are TGTGCCAGCAGCTTAGCCGGTAGCGGGGGCTACAATGAGCAGTTCTTC. Protein: CASSLAGSGGYNEQFF.

The V and J genes are TRBV4-2 and TRBJ1-5; weak D call: TRBD1 (6 bases). The CDR3 has 16 residues. The germline gives CDR1 LGHNA, CDR2 YNFKEQ. The V end lost 6 bases, the J end lost 0 bases, and 15 bases lay between the germline ends. The chain's CDR3 is CASSLEGGYSNQPQHF. The CDR3 DNA reads as TGTGCCAGCAGTCTGGAGGGGGGGTATAGCAATCAGCCCCAGCATTTT.

This clonotype was observed a few times. The chain uses TRBV5-1 and TRBJ2-7, with D perhaps assigned TRBD1 or TRBD2 (6 bases each). V was shortened by 0 bases and J by 7 bases, with 20 bases between the two germline ends. The CDR3 length is 16 residues. The V gene's germline CDR1 is SGHRS and CDR2 YFSETQ. The CDR3 region has the DNA TGCGCCAGCAGCTTGGGGGACATGGGACGGAGGGCAGAGCAGTACTTC. This translates into CASSLGDMGRRAEQYF.

V is TRBV20-1 and J is TRBJ1-1; D is uncertain. Trimming removed 6 bases from V and 1 base from J, with 12 bases in between. The CDR3 is made up of 13 amino acids. The germline V gene encodes CDR1 DFQATT and CDR2 SNEGSKA (reference sequence). In DNA form, the CDR3 reads TGCAGTGCCACCGGCCGACGGAACACTGAAGCTTTCTTT. Translated: CSATGRRNTEAFF.

This chain connects TRBV27 to TRBJ2-3, with a possible D match to TRBD2 (6 bases). Deletions cut 4 bases from V and 2 bases from J, with 16 bases between. The CDR3 is made up of 16 amino acids. Per germline, CDR1 MNHEY and CDR2 SMNVEV (reference sequence). In nucleotides, the CDR3 is TGTGCCAGCAGTTCCCTCCCGGGACTTAACACAGATACGCAGTATTTT. Its protein is CASSSLPGLNTDTQYF.

This clonotype was observed a handful of times. V and J are TRBV5-1 and TRBJ2-3; perhaps D is TRBD1 or TRBD2 (5 bases each). CDR3 length: 14 residues. V was trimmed by 1 base and J by 5 bases, leaving 11 bases between them. Germline V lookup: CDR1 SGHRS, CDR2 YFSETQ. The CDR3 is CASSLTGAGDTQYF. CDR3 DNA: TGCGCCAGCAGCTTGACCGGGGCCGGAGATACGCAGTATTTT. Full variable domain (outside the CDR3, taken from reference TRBV5-1 and TRBJ2-3): KAGVTQTPRYLIKTRGQQVTLSCSPISGHRSVSWYQQTPGQGLQFLFEYFSETQRNKGNFPGRFSGRQFSNSRSEMNVSTLELGDSALYLCASSLTGAGDTQYFGPGTRLTVL.

This chain links TRBV6-1 with TRBJ1-6; D unclear. Per the germline V gene, CDR1 is MNHNS and CDR2 is SASEGT. Trimming took 3 bases from V and 4 from J, leaving 4 bases between them. This CDR3 spans 13 amino acids. The CDR3 is CASSDTYNSPLHF. CDR3 bases: TGTGCCAGCAGTGACACTTATAATTCACCCCTCCACTTT.

V is TRBV6-5 and J is TRBJ2-5; D gene uncertain. V lost 0 bases and J lost 5, with 10 bases in between. Germline CDR1 is MNHEY and CDR2 is SVGAGI. The CDR3 is 14 residues long. CDR3 region: CASSYSLSVETQYF. The DNA of the CDR3 is TGTGCCAGCAGTTACTCCCTCTCAGTGGAGACCCAGTACTTC.

This clonotype was observed a few times. The V gene is TRBV12-3 or TRBV12-4, the J gene TRBJ2-1, with TRBD2 matching 13 bases. Trimming removed 5 bases from V and 8 bases from J; junction bases left unmatched: 6. This CDR3 is built from 15 residues. This CDR3 is CASSHRLAGGYEQFF. CDR3 coding DNA: TGTGCCAGCAGTCACCGACTAGCGGGAGGCTATGAGCAGTTCTTC.

This sequence joins TRBV6-2 or TRBV6-3 and TRBJ1-2; D perhaps matches TRBD1 (5 bases). Trimming took off 7 bases at V and 0 bases at J, with 12 bases between the two ends. The germline CDR1 and CDR2 sequences are MNHEY and SVGEGT. The length of the CDR3 is 14 residues. The CDR3 sequence is CASTVGAANYGYTF. In DNA, the CDR3 is TGTGCCAGCACCGTAGGGGCGGCTAACTATGGCTACACCTTC.

This chain joins TRBV10-3 and TRBJ2-3; a weak D match, TRBD1 (5 bases). Trimming took 11 bases from V and 6 from J, leaving 24 bases between them. The CDR3 contains 15 residues. Looked up from germline, CDR1 is ENHRY and CDR2 is SYGVKD. The CDR3 loop reads CAAQGSRTSPDTQYF. DNA of the CDR3: TGTGCCGCTCAAGGGTCGCGGACAAGCCCCGATACGCAGTATTTT.